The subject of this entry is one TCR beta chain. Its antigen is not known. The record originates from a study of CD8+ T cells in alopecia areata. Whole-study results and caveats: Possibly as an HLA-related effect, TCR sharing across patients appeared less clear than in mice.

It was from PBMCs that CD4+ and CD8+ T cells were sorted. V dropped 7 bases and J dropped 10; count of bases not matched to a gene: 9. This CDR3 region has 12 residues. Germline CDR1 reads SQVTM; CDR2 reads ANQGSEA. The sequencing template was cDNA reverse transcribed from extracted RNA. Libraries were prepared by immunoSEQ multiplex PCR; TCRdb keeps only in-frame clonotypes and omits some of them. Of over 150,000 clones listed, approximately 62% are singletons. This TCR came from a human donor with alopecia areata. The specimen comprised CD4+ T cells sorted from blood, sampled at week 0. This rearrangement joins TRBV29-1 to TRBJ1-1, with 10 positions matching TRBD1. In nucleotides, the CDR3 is TGCAGCGGGGCCGACAGGGGGCTAGGAGCTTTCTTT. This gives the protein CSGADRGLGAFF.